This record covers a single T cell receptor beta chain. Its target is not known. The repertoire was sequenced with immunoSEQ multiplex PCR; TCRdb's copy has only in-frame clones and lacks some. The sample shows 34,000 or so clones, about nine tenths of them seen only once. Trimming removed 2 bases at V and 4 bases at J, with 12 bases between. This CDR3 is built from 14 residues. Per germline, CDR1 SGHNT and CDR2 YYREEE (reference sequence). This record belongs to a study of monozygotic twins with cystic fibrosis. Overall study results and limits: Clonality was generally low (median around 0.009), higher in the most severe patients. J usage was most co-twin-similar in 8 of 16 pairs, V in 13.

The chain employs TRBV5-4 and TRBJ2-5; D may be TRBD1 (5 bases). The source is a boy aged 2-9 years with cystic fibrosis. The sample consisted of blood. CDR3 residues: CASSFDSRAETQYF. As DNA, the CDR3 is TGTGCCAGCAGCTTTGATAGCAGGGCAGAGACCCAGTACTTC.